This T cell receptor (beta chain) was retrieved from a study of OX40 agonist ivuxolimab in advanced cancers. This table comes from immunoSEQ multiplex PCR, and its TCRdb copy is limited to in-frame clones, with some not included. Of about 73,000 clones listed, 92% are singletons. Germline V gene data show CDR1 as SGDLS and CDR2 as YYNGEE. The V end lost 3 bases, the J end lost 0 bases, and 13 bases lay between the germline ends. This CDR3 spans 15 amino acids. Here the sequenced sample was CD4+ or CD8+ T cells sorted from blood, taken in a trial of the OX40 agonist ivuxolimab. This receptor was obtained from an adult with an advanced solid tumor such as melanoma, head and neck, liver or kidney cancer. The chain uses TRBV9 and TRBJ2-7; possible D gene TRBD2, 6 bases. The CDR3 DNA follows: TGTGCCAGCAGCGCGGGTATGGGGGGCTCCTACGAGCAGTACTTC. This gives the protein CASSAGMGGSYEQYF. The full variable domain, with the rest looked up from reference TRBV9 and TRBJ2-7, is DSGVTQTPKHLITATGQRVTLRCSPRSGDLSVYWYQQSLDQGLQFLIQYYNGEERAKGNILERFSAQQFPDLHSELNLSSLELGDSALYFCASSAGMGGSYEQYFGPGTRLTVT.